The 12 T cell receptor beta chains below come from one sample, sequenced in a study of blood T cells in healthy people across ages. Next came a second PCR, run for about 6 to 11 cycles, which used a sample-barcoded 5' primer along with a J-beta primer mix. TCRdb independently ran MiXCR on the 5' RACE reads; one entry per CDR3 protein. The sample has approximately 730,000 distinct CDR3 sequences, 53% seen once. The sequenced sample consisted of blood. The receptors were sampled from a man of 80 years or more in good health.

The chain has TRBV12-3 or TRBV12-4 and TRBJ1-2; D is undetermined. The CDR3 is made up of 12 amino acids. Trimming took off 2 bases at V and 8 bases at J, with 9 bases between the two ends. CDR3 coding DNA: TGTGCCAGCAGTTTAAAAGGTGGAGGCTACACCTTC. Protein: CASSLKGGGYTF.

The gene calls are TRBV7-8 and TRBJ2-7; D ambiguous. From germline, CDR1 is SGHVS and CDR2 FQNEAQ. The CDR3 has 11 amino acids. V lost 4 bases to trimming and J lost 6 bases, with 7 bases between them. The CDR3 spells CASSWSREQYF. CDR3 nucleotide sequence: TGTGCCAGCAGCTGGTCCCGCGAGCAGTACTTC.

The genes are TRBV13 and TRBJ1-5, with a possible D match to TRBD1 (6 bases). The germline V gene has CDR1 PRHDT and CDR2 FYEKMQ (reference sequence). This CDR3 spans 16 amino acids. Trimming took off 5 bases at V and 6 bases at J, with 20 bases between the two ends. The CDR3 region has the DNA TGTGCCAGCAGCGCCTCGGGTGGGGGGCAGGGTCAGCCCCAGCATTTT. Encoded protein: CASSASGGGQGQPQHF.

Notes on this clonotype: The junction departs from the called germline gene at one end, perhaps through a read error. V is TRBV12-3 or TRBV12-4 and J is TRBJ2-1; 10 positions match TRBD2. CDR3 size: 17 residues. The CDR3 region is CASGLRLAGVEVGEQFF. CDR3 in DNA: TGTGCCAGCGGTTTAAGGCTAGCGGGAGTTGAAGTAGGTGAGCAGTTCTTC.

V usage is TRBV20-1 and J usage is TRBJ2-1; 12 bases align to TRBD2. This CDR3 has 15 residues. The trim removed 3 bases at V and 7 bases at J, leaving 7 bases unmatched. The germline gives CDR1 DFQATT, CDR2 SNEGSKA (reference sequence). CDR3 nucleotide sequence: TGCAGTGCTAGGACCGGGACTAGCGGGTTGAATGAGCAGTTCTTC. As protein: CSARTGTSGLNEQFF.

The CDR3 sequence: CSARDRVIETQYF. CDR3 coding DNA: TGCAGTGCCCGGGACAGGGTGATAGAGACCCAGTACTTC. The chain recombines TRBV20-1 with TRBJ2-5; TRBD1 matches 9 bases. With 6 bases clipped from V and 4 bases from J, the junction kept 6 bases outside the gene matches. The CDR3 has 13 amino acids. Germline assignment: CDR1 DFQATT and CDR2 SNEGSKA (reference sequence).

The chain couples TRBV5-1 to TRBJ2-7, with 9 positions matching TRBD1. The CDR3 loop spans 14 amino acids. The V gene's germline CDR1 is SGHRS and CDR2 YFSETQ. With 2 bases clipped from V and 5 bases from J, the junction kept 5 bases outside the gene matches. The CDR3 region is CASSFNRGPHEQYF. The CDR3 coding sequence is TGCGCCAGCAGCTTTAACAGGGGGCCCCACGAGCAGTACTTC.

The J gene is TRBJ2-3, the V gene TRBV9; TRBD2 agrees at 8 bases. The germline CDR1 and CDR2 sequences are SGDLS and YYNGEE. The ends lost 4 bases at V and 11 bases at J; junction bases unmatched: 9. The CDR3 is 13 amino acids. CDR3 in DNA: TGTGCCAGCAGCCCTACGGGAGGGCAGCTGCAGTATTTT. This codes for CASSPTGGQLQYF.

The chain is built from TRBV14 and TRBJ2-6; D might be TRBD1 or TRBD2, each matching 6 bases. The length of the CDR3 is 16 residues. Trimming cost V 3 bases and J 4 bases, with 13 bases left between them. Looked up from germline, CDR1 is SGHDN and CDR2 is FVKESK. CDR3 amino acids: CASSQLPGAGANVLTF. In DNA form, the CDR3 reads TGTGCCAGCAGCCAGCTTCCGGGGGCAGGGGCCAACGTCCTGACTTTC. Complete variable domain (other parts from reference TRBV14 and TRBJ2-6): EAGVTQFPSHSVIEKGQTVTLRCDPISGHDNLYWYRRVMGKEIKFLLHFVKESKQDESGMPNNRFLAERTGGTYSTLKVQPAELEDSGVYFCASSQLPGAGANVLTFGAGSRLTVL.

This clonotype came up a few times. The V call is TRBV2, the J call TRBJ2-3, with D tentatively TRBD2 (7 bases). This CDR3 spans 14 amino acids. V shed 7 bases and J shed 7 bases, with 18 bases lying between them. Germline V lookup: CDR1 SNHLY, CDR2 FYNNEI. The CDR3 coding sequence is TGTGCCAGCAAGGGTACCGGGGGGCGATATACGCAGTATTTT. Translating it yields CASKGTGGRYTQYF.

CDR3 residues: CSARDREHYNEQYF. CDR3 DNA sequence: TGCAGTGCTAGGGACAGGGAACATTACAATGAGCAGTACTTC. V usage is TRBV20-1 and J usage is TRBJ2-7; 8 positions match TRBD1. The CDR3 contains 14 residues. The ends lost 3 bases at V and 7 bases at J; junction bases unmatched: 11. From germline, CDR1 is DFQATT and CDR2 SNEGSKA (reference sequence).

This rearrangement joins TRBV5-1 to TRBJ2-1; TRBD2 might be the D (5 bases). V was shortened by 0 bases and J by 3 bases, with 10 bases between the two germline ends. The CDR3 covers 15 residues. Germline values: CDR1 SGHRS, CDR2 YFSETQ. DNA of the CDR3: TGCGCCAGCAGCTTGGGAGGGAGAGACTACAATGAGCAGTTCTTC. It is translated as CASSLGGRDYNEQFF.